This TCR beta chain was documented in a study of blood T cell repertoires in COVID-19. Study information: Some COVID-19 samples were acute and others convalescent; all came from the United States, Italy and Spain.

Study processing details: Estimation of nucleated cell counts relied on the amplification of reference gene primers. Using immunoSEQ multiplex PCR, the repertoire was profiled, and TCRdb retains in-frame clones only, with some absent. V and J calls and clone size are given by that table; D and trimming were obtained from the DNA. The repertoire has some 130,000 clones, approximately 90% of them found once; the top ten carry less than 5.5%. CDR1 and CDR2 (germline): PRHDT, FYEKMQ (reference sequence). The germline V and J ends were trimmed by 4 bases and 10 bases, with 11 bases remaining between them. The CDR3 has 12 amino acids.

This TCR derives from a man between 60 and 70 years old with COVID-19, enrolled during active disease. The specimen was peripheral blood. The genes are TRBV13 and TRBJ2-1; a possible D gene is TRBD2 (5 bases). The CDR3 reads CASSYGRREQFF. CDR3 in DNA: TGTGCCAGCAGCTATGGACGGAGGGAGCAGTTCTTC.